This TCR beta chain was profiled in a study of blood T cell repertoires in COVID-19. Study-wide background: Acute and convalescent COVID-19 samples came from the United States, Italy and Spain. The cDNA or gDNA used as material had been derived from T cells, B-cell-depleted T cells, or PBMCs.

Patients from Seattle were sampled longitudinally, starting during active infection. Trimming shortened V by 8 bases and J by 7 bases, and 12 bases separated the two germline ends. CDR1 and CDR2 (germline): SGHTA, FQGNSA. This CDR3 contains 11 residues. Under the authors' procedure: Counts of nucleated cells, estimated from reference gene primer amplification, were obtained. Repertoires were generated with immunoSEQ multiplex PCR, while TCRdb's copy carries only in-frame clones and drops some. That table furnishes V, J and clone size, whereas the DNA furnished D and trimming. The sample contains about 270,000 clones, more than 85% of which appear only once.

V gene TRBV7-2 combines with J gene TRBJ2-7, with D tentatively TRBD2 (5 bases). The source is a person between 18 and 35 years old with COVID-19, enrolled during active disease. The source material was peripheral blood. The CDR3 bases are TGTGCCAGCCACGAGGGAGCAGAGCAGTACTTC. It is translated as CASHEGAEQYF. The full variable domain, its missing parts supplied by reference TRBV7-2 and TRBJ2-7, is GAGVSQSPSNKVTEKGKDVELRCDPISGHTALYWYRQSLGQGLEFLIYFQGNSAPDKSGLPSDRFSAERTGGSVSTLTIQRTQQEDSAVYLCASHEGAEQYFGPGTRLTVT.